This TCR beta chain came from a study of OX40 agonist ivuxolimab in advanced cancers. Background on the study: Patients receiving dose escalation had hepatocellular carcinoma, melanoma, renal cell or head and neck cancer. People who had prior anti-PD-1, anti-PD-L1 or anti-CTLA-4 therapy could take part, and around 40% had some. Study results and caveats: CD8+ T cells were the subset that, on average, had more expanded clones than CD4+. Individuals who were partial responders at 0.1-3.0 mg/kg had clonal expansion that ranked among the lowest.

A remark on this clone: Its antigen remains unknown.

Germline V gene data show CDR1 as MNHEY and CDR2 as SMNVEV (reference sequence). This CDR3 has 17 residues. Trimming cost V 7 bases and J 6 bases, with 24 bases left between them. Only in-frame clones appear in the TCRdb table, and some are missing; sequencing was by immunoSEQ multiplex PCR. The repertoire holds under 30,000 clones, with approximately 86% as singletons. The clonotype comes from an adult with an advanced solid tumor such as melanoma, head and neck, liver or kidney cancer. The chain links TRBV27 to TRBJ2-2; D is perhaps TRBD2 (5 bases). Sequences were derived from CD4+ or CD8+ T cells sorted from blood, sampled in a trial of the OX40 agonist ivuxolimab. The CDR3 protein is CASKSTRGWVVSGELFF. The CDR3 DNA reads TGTGCCAGCAAATCGACGAGAGGGTGGGTCGTTTCCGGGGAGCTGTTTTTT.